This TCR beta chain was captured in a study of CD8+CD57+ T cells in acquired aplastic anemia (dated 2018 in TCRdb). With regard to the full study: DNA extracted from sorted CD4+ and CD8+ cells had a mean of about 3.3 ug, with a range of roughly 0.2 to 27.4 ug. A CD8+CD57+ expansion meant a frequency higher than the mean frequency seen in healthy subjects.

Compared with germline, V lacks 7 bases and J lacks 4 bases; bases without a gene match: 12. The germline V gene yields SNHLY for CDR1 and FYNNEI for CDR2. The CDR3, cysteine through phenylalanine, is 16 amino acids long. Of the read, only the CDR3 DNA is kept; its 48 bases are in frame from base 1. Study-level results and caveats: Patients and healthy controls showed no significant difference in CD8+ Simpson's diversity (P=0.060). About 30 CD8+ CDR3 sequences were found in both patients and controls but appeared to be highly expressed in patients and within the immunodominant clones of the patients.

Genomic DNA served as template for TCR beta VDJ combination and CDR3 sequence profiling. TCR repertoire sequencing was run on an Illumina HiSeq 2000. The original pipeline was this. Repertoire assessment relied on Simpson's diversity index, CDR3 size and DJ length profiles, and TRBV/TRBJ rearrangement plots. The most abundant DNA sequence in the deep sequencing data was defined as the immunodominant clone. CDR3 amino acid sequences were screened for sharing across subjects and were compared with published repertoires and the VDJdb database. The public sequencing data were trimmed at Q25 with fastp and processed into clonotypes with MiXCR by TCRdb, which kept only in-frame beta chains. Rows matching on CDR3 protein sequence are summarized as one entry with the most common DNA and genes. The V and J calls shown here were made by TCRdb, not taken from the authors' results. Counted in this sample were 120,000 or so distinct CDR3 sequences; approximately 41% of them appeared once. The ten largest account for over 2% of the sample.

Flow cytometry had shown CD8+CD57+ cell expansion in the patients selected for sequencing. All patients had severe acquired aplastic anemia diagnosed by International Study of Aplastic Anemia and Agranulocytosis and Camitta criteria. Patients had received no therapy at the time of blood sampling. In this study, sorted CD4+ and CD8+ T cells from the blood of healthy subjects and of severe aplastic anemia patients had their TCR repertoires deep-sequenced. Patients were enrolled under clinicaltrials.gov protocols 00001620, 01623167, 00001397, 00071045, 00081523 and 00961064 in the USA. Ficoll-Paque density gradient centrifugation was used to isolate peripheral blood mononuclear cells. Before DNA was extracted, CD4+ and CD8+ T cells were sorted using either FACS or magnetic beads. This clonotype was detected ten times or more. Its antigen is unknown. The sample holds no much larger clone one base away, and base qualities are not on file.

Sequencing was carried out using sorted CD4+, CD8+, or CD8+CD57+ T cells (not recorded which) from PBMCs. The origin of this receptor is a human donor with aplastic anemia. The chain is made from TRBV2 and TRBJ1-3; TRBD1 matches 8 bases in the middle. The sequenced DNA is TGTGCCAGCACCATAGGACAGGGACTGGGAGGAAACACCATATATTTT. It is translated as CASTIGQGLGGNTIYF.